This record concerns one T cell receptor (beta chain) sequence. Sequencing was performed with immunoSEQ multiplex PCR; in TCRdb, only in-frame clones are kept and a portion is missing. The sample lists roughly 50,000 clones; 75% to 95% were seen once. The CDR3 runs 15 residues. Germline V lookup: CDR1 SGHTA, CDR2 FQGNSA. Germline trimming cut 6 bases from V and 6 bases from J; bases unmatched to any gene: 10. The data derive from a study of blood T cell repertoires in COVID-19. This TCR derives from a man aged 50-59 years with active COVID-19. The V gene is TRBV7-2, the J gene TRBJ2-7, with TRBD2 matching 11 bases. The sequenced sample was peripheral blood. CDR3 bases: TGTGCCAGCAGGTCCCCCGGGCTAGCGGGAGGCGAGCAGTACTTC. It specifies CASRSPGLAGGEQYF.